One and the same sample provided the 9 T cell receptor beta chains below, sequenced in a study of shared clonotypes between healthy human individuals. Measured with immunoSEQ multiplex PCR; TCRdb has only the in-frame clones, and not every one. Among about 600,000 clones listed, around 97% were seen once. Sequencing was performed on naive CD4+ T cells sorted from blood. Subset denoted: CD45RA+ positively selected. Receptors were obtained from a woman aged 30 to 39 in good health.

The chain employs TRBV5-1 and TRBJ2-7, with unresolved D. V dropped 3 bases and J dropped 7 bases, with 20 bases sitting between them. CDR1 and CDR2 from the germline V gene are SGHRS and YFSETQ. The CDR3 sequence is 15 residues long. The CDR3 DNA reads TGCGCCAGCAGCTCCATTCGGTCCACTACGCAGGAGCAGTACTTC. Protein product: CASSSIRSTTQEQYF.

CDR3 nucleotide sequence: TGCAGCACTTATACAGGGGGGAACACTGAAGCTTTCTTT. Its translation is CSTYTGGNTEAFF. This sequence joins TRBV29-1 and TRBJ1-1, with 8 bases lining up with TRBD1. V lost 8 bases, J lost 1 base, and 6 bases stayed unmatched. CDR1 is SQVTM and CDR2 is ANQGSEA in the germline V gene. This CDR3 contains 13 residues.

The V and J genes are TRBV28 and TRBJ1-6; D is unclear. Germline CDR1 MDHEN, CDR2 SYDVKM. V lost 5 bases to trimming and J lost 9 bases, with 17 bases between them. This CDR3 region has 15 residues. CDR3 region: CASSGDPRLGSPLHF. For the CDR3, the DNA is TGTGCCAGCAGTGGGGATCCGAGGCTGGGTTCACCCCTCCACTTT.

The rearrangement uses TRBV6-5 and TRBJ2-1; 12 bases fit TRBD2. CDR3 length: 13 amino acids. Looked up from germline, CDR1 is MNHEY and CDR2 is SVGAGI. With V trimmed by 6 bases and J by 6 bases, 0 bases remained unmatched. The DNA for the CDR3 is TGTGCCAGCAGACTAGCGGGAGGCAATGAGCAGTTCTTC. This codes for CASRLAGGNEQFF.

This clone was found once. Other DNA variants within this sample encode the same CDR3. V and J are TRBV5-1 and TRBJ1-1; 8 bases are shared with TRBD1. Unmatched junction bases numbered 3, after V lost 4 bases and J lost 1 base. This CDR3 has 14 amino acids. The germline CDR1 and CDR2 sequences are SGHRS and YFSETQ. This CDR3 reads CASSLDRGNTEAFF. The DNA for the CDR3 is TGCGCCAGCAGCCTCGACAGGGGGAACACTGAAGCTTTCTTT.

V and J are TRBV25-1 and TRBJ2-3, with 9 bases matching TRBD2. The CDR3 is made up of 15 amino acids. The V gene's germline CDR1 is MGHDK and CDR2 SYGVNS. V lost 5 bases and J lost 2; bases outside the gene matches: 5. This CDR3 is CASSHLAGYTDTQYF. As DNA, the CDR3 is TGTGCCAGCAGTCACCTAGCGGGATACACAGATACGCAGTATTTT.

The rearrangement joins TRBV4-1 to TRBJ2-2; D perhaps matches TRBD1 (6 bases). The CDR3 is made up of 16 amino acids. Trimming shortened V by 0 bases and J by 0 bases, and 8 bases separated the two germline ends. The germline V gene encodes CDR1 MGHRA and CDR2 YSYEKL. The CDR3 bases are TGCGCCAGCAGCCAAGACCGACAGGCGAACACCGGGGAGCTGTTTTTT. This encodes CASSQDRQANTGELFF.

The chain couples TRBV9 to TRBJ2-7; D unclear. Germline V gives CDR1 SGDLS, CDR2 YYNGEE. V shed 3 bases and J shed 6 bases, with 16 bases lying between them. The length of the CDR3 is 14 residues. CDR3: CASSEASSGGEQYF. CDR3 DNA sequence: TGTGCCAGCAGCGAGGCCTCATCGGGCGGCGAGCAGTACTTC.

J is TRBJ2-2 and V is TRBV5-5; no clear D gene. CDR1 and CDR2 from the germline V gene are SGHKS and YYEKEE (reference sequence). V lost 1 base and J 5 bases, leaving 15 bases between the germline ends. The CDR3 consists of 16 residues. The DNA of the CDR3 is TGTGCCAGCAGCTTGTTTGCCGGCTCAAATACCGGGGAGCTGTTTTTT. This gives the protein CASSLFAGSNTGELFF.